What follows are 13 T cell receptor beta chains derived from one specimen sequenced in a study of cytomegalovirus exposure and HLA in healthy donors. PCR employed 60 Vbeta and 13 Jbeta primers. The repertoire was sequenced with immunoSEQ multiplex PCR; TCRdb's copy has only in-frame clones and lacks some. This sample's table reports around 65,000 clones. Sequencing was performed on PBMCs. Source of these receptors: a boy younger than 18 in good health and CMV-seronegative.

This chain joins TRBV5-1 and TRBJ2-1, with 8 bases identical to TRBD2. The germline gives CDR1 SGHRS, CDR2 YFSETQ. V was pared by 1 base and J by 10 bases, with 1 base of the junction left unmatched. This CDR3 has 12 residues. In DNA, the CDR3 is TGCGCCAGCAGCTTGACTAGCGGAGAGCAGTTCTTC. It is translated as CASSLTSGEQFF.

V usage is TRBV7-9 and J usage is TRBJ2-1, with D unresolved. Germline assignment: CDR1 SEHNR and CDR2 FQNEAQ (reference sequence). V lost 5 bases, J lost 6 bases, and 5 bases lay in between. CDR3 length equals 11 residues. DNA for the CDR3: TGTGCCAGCAGCGACATCAATGAGCAGTTCTTC. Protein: CASSDINEQFF.

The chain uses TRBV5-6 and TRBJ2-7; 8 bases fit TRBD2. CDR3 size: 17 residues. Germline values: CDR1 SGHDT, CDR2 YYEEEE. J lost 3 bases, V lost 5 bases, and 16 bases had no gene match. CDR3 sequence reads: CASSLSGELVWGYEQYF. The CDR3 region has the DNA TGTGCCAGCAGTCTTAGCGGGGAGCTCGTTTGGGGCTACGAGCAGTACTTC.

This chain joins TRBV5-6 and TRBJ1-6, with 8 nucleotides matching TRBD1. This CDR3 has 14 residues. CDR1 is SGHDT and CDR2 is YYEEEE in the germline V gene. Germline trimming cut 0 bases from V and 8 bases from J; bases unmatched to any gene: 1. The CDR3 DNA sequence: TGTGCCAGCAGCTTGGTACAGGGGGATTCACCCCTCCACTTT. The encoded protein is CASSLVQGDSPLHF.

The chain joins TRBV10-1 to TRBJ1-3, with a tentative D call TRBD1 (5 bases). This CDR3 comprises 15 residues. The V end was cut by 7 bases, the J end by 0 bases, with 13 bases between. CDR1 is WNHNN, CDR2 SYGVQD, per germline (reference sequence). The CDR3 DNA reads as TGCGCCAGCAACGCGGGCGGGGGCTCTGGAAACACCATATATTTT. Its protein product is CASNAGGGSGNTIYF.

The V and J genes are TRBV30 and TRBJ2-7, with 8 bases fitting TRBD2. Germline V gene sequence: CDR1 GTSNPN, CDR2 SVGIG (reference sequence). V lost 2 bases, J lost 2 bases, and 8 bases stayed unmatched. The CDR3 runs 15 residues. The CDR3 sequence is CAWSLPGLGAYEQYF. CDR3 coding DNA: TGTGCCTGGAGTCTACCGGGACTAGGAGCCTACGAGCAGTACTTC. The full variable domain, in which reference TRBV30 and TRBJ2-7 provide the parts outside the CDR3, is SQTIHQWPATLVQPVGSPLSLECTVEGTSNPNLYWYRQAAGRGLQLLFYSVGIGQISSEVPQNLSASRPQDRQFILSSKKLLLSDSGFYLCAWSLPGLGAYEQYFGPGTRLTVT.

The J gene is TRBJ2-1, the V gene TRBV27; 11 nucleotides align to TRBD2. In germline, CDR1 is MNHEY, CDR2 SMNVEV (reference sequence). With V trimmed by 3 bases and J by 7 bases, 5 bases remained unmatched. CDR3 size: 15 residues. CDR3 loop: CASSFMTSGVNEQFF. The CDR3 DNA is TGTGCCAGCAGTTTTATGACTAGCGGGGTTAATGAGCAGTTCTTC.

The CDR3 nucleotides are TGTGCCAGCAGTCGACAGGGGGGCGGGCAGTACTTC. Encoded protein: CASSRQGGGQYF. The rearrangement uses TRBV28 and TRBJ2-7; 9 positions agree with TRBD1. The germline V gene encodes CDR1 MDHEN and CDR2 SYDVKM. V lost 5 bases, J lost 9 bases, and 5 bases stayed unmatched. This CDR3 contains 12 residues.

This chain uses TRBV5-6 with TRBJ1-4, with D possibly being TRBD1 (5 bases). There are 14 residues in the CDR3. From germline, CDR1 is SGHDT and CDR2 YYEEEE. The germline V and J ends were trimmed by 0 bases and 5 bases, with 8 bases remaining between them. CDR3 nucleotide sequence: TGTGCCAGCAGCTTGGGACAGTTCAATGAAAAACTGTTTTTT. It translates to CASSLGQFNEKLFF. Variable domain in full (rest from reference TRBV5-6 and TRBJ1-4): DAGVTQSPTHLIKTRGQQVTLRCSPKSGHDTVSWYQQALGQGPQFIFQYYEEEERQRGNFPDRFSGHQFPNYSSELNVNALLLGDSALYLCASSLGQFNEKLFFGSGTQLSVL.

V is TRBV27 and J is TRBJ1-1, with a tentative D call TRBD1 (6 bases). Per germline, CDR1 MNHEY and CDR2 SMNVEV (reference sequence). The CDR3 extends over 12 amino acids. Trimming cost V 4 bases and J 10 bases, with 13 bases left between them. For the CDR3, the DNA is TGTGCCAGCAGTTCCCCTCAGGGGCGAGCTTTCTTT. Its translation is CASSSPQGRAFF.

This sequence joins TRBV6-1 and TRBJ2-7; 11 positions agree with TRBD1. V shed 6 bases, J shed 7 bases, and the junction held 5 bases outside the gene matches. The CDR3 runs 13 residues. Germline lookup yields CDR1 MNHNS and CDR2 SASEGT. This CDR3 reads CASRRTGGGEQYF. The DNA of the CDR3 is TGTGCCAGCAGAAGGACAGGGGGCGGTGAGCAGTACTTC.

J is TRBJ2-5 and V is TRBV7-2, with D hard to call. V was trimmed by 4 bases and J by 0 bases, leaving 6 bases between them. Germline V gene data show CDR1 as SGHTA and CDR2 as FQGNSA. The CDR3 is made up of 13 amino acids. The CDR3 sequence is CASSSPNQETQYF. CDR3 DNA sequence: TGTGCCAGCAGCTCCCCCAACCAAGAGACCCAGTACTTC.

The CDR3 DNA follows: TGTGCCAGCAGTTTATCGCCTAGCGGGGGGGCCGACACCGGGGAGCTGTTTTTT. The encoded protein is CASSLSPSGGADTGELFF. V usage is TRBV27 and J usage is TRBJ2-2; 12 bases fit TRBD2. This CDR3 has 18 amino acids. The J segment lost 3 bases and the V segment lost 0 bases, leaving 5 bases of the junction unmatched. Germline CDR1 is MNHEY and CDR2 is SMNVEV (reference sequence).